The source of this T cell receptor beta chain is a study of graft-versus-host responses after intestinal transplantation. Background on the study: All of the recipients had induction that used anti-thymocyte globulin, then tacrolimus and steroids for about 3 years. Study conclusions and caveats: Allografts from individuals with graft-donor T cell macrochimerism displayed high graft-versus-host to host-versus-graft clonal ratios. In recipient marrow, GvH clones were found, and some appeared first in ileum or blood. Declines in HvG clones occurring early post-transplant were associated with peak circulating GvH clone levels.

This CDR3 is built from 15 residues. The V segment lost 3 bases and the J segment 4 bases; nucleotides outside the gene matches: 6. Germline V gene data show CDR1 as LNHDA and CDR2 as SQIVND (reference sequence). Using immunoSEQ multiplex PCR, the repertoire was profiled, and TCRdb retains in-frame clones only, with some absent. The sample yields around 100,000 clones, about 90% seen once. Details on this clone: Its cognate antigen is unknown.

Specimen: unstimulated CD4+ T cells sorted from spleen or lymph node cells, collected before transplant. The chain joins TRBV19 to TRBJ1-3, with TRBD1 matching 7 bases. The clonotype originates from a human donor who was the organ donor for an intestinal transplant. Written as DNA, the CDR3 is TGTGCCAGTAGTATGACAGGGAGAGAAGGAAACACCATATATTTT. It codes for CASSMTGREGNTIYF.